This T cell receptor beta chain was profiled in a study of cytomegalovirus exposure and HLA in healthy donors. General study findings and limits: An Asian-associated ancestry cluster reportedly showed fewer N-insertions than the approximately 700-donor mean in a later analysis.

The PCR had 60 Vbeta and 13 Jbeta primers. Profiled with immunoSEQ multiplex PCR; TCRdb holds only in-frame clones, not every one. Among approximately 100,000 clones, 75% to 85% were seen once, and the ten largest hold more than 1.5%. This CDR3 contains 15 residues. Per the germline V gene, CDR1 is SGHAT and CDR2 is FQNNGV. V lost 2 bases to trimming and J lost 5 bases, with 15 bases between them. Comments on this clone: The antigen remains undetermined.

Sequencing was done on a sample of PBMCs. This TCR was recovered from a man aged 50 to 59 in good health and CMV-seronegative. The chain has TRBV11-2 and TRBJ2-5, with D maybe TRBD2 (5 bases). CDR3 sequence (DNA): TGTGCCAGCAGCTTACGGGGTTCTGGTGTGGAGACCCAGTACTTC. It yields the protein CASSLRGSGVETQYF.